This T cell receptor beta chain comes out of a study of blood T cell repertoires in COVID-19. Study in general: T cells, B-cell-depleted T cells, or PBMCs provided the cDNA or gDNA that served as material.

In the authors' workflow: Nucleated cell number was recorded as an estimate derived from reference gene primer amplification. Profiling relied on immunoSEQ multiplex PCR, and the TCRdb table lists in-frame clones only, not all of them. That table supplies the V and J calls and clone size; D and trimming were determined from the DNA. The sample lists 100,000 to 150,000 clones; about 86% were seen once. In germline, CDR1 is SGHTA, CDR2 FQGNSA. J was trimmed by 7 bases and V by 2 bases; bases with no gene match: 9. The CDR3 has 17 amino acids. This clonotype was sampled from a middle-aged man with acute COVID-19. The chain combines TRBV7-2 with TRBJ2-2, with 11 bases that match TRBD1. Input material: PBMCs or T cells enriched from blood (not recorded which). The DNA for the CDR3 is TGTGCCAGCAGCTTAACCCCCGGACAGGGGGCTGGCGGGGAGCTGTTTTTT. It is translated as CASSLTPGQGAGGELFF. The full variable domain, its missing parts supplied by reference TRBV7-2 and TRBJ2-2, is GAGVSQSPSNKVTEKGKDVELRCDPISGHTALYWYRQSLGQGLEFLIYFQGNSAPDKSGLPSDRFSAERTGGSVSTLTIQRTQQEDSAVYLCASSLTPGQGAGGELFFGEGSRLTVL.